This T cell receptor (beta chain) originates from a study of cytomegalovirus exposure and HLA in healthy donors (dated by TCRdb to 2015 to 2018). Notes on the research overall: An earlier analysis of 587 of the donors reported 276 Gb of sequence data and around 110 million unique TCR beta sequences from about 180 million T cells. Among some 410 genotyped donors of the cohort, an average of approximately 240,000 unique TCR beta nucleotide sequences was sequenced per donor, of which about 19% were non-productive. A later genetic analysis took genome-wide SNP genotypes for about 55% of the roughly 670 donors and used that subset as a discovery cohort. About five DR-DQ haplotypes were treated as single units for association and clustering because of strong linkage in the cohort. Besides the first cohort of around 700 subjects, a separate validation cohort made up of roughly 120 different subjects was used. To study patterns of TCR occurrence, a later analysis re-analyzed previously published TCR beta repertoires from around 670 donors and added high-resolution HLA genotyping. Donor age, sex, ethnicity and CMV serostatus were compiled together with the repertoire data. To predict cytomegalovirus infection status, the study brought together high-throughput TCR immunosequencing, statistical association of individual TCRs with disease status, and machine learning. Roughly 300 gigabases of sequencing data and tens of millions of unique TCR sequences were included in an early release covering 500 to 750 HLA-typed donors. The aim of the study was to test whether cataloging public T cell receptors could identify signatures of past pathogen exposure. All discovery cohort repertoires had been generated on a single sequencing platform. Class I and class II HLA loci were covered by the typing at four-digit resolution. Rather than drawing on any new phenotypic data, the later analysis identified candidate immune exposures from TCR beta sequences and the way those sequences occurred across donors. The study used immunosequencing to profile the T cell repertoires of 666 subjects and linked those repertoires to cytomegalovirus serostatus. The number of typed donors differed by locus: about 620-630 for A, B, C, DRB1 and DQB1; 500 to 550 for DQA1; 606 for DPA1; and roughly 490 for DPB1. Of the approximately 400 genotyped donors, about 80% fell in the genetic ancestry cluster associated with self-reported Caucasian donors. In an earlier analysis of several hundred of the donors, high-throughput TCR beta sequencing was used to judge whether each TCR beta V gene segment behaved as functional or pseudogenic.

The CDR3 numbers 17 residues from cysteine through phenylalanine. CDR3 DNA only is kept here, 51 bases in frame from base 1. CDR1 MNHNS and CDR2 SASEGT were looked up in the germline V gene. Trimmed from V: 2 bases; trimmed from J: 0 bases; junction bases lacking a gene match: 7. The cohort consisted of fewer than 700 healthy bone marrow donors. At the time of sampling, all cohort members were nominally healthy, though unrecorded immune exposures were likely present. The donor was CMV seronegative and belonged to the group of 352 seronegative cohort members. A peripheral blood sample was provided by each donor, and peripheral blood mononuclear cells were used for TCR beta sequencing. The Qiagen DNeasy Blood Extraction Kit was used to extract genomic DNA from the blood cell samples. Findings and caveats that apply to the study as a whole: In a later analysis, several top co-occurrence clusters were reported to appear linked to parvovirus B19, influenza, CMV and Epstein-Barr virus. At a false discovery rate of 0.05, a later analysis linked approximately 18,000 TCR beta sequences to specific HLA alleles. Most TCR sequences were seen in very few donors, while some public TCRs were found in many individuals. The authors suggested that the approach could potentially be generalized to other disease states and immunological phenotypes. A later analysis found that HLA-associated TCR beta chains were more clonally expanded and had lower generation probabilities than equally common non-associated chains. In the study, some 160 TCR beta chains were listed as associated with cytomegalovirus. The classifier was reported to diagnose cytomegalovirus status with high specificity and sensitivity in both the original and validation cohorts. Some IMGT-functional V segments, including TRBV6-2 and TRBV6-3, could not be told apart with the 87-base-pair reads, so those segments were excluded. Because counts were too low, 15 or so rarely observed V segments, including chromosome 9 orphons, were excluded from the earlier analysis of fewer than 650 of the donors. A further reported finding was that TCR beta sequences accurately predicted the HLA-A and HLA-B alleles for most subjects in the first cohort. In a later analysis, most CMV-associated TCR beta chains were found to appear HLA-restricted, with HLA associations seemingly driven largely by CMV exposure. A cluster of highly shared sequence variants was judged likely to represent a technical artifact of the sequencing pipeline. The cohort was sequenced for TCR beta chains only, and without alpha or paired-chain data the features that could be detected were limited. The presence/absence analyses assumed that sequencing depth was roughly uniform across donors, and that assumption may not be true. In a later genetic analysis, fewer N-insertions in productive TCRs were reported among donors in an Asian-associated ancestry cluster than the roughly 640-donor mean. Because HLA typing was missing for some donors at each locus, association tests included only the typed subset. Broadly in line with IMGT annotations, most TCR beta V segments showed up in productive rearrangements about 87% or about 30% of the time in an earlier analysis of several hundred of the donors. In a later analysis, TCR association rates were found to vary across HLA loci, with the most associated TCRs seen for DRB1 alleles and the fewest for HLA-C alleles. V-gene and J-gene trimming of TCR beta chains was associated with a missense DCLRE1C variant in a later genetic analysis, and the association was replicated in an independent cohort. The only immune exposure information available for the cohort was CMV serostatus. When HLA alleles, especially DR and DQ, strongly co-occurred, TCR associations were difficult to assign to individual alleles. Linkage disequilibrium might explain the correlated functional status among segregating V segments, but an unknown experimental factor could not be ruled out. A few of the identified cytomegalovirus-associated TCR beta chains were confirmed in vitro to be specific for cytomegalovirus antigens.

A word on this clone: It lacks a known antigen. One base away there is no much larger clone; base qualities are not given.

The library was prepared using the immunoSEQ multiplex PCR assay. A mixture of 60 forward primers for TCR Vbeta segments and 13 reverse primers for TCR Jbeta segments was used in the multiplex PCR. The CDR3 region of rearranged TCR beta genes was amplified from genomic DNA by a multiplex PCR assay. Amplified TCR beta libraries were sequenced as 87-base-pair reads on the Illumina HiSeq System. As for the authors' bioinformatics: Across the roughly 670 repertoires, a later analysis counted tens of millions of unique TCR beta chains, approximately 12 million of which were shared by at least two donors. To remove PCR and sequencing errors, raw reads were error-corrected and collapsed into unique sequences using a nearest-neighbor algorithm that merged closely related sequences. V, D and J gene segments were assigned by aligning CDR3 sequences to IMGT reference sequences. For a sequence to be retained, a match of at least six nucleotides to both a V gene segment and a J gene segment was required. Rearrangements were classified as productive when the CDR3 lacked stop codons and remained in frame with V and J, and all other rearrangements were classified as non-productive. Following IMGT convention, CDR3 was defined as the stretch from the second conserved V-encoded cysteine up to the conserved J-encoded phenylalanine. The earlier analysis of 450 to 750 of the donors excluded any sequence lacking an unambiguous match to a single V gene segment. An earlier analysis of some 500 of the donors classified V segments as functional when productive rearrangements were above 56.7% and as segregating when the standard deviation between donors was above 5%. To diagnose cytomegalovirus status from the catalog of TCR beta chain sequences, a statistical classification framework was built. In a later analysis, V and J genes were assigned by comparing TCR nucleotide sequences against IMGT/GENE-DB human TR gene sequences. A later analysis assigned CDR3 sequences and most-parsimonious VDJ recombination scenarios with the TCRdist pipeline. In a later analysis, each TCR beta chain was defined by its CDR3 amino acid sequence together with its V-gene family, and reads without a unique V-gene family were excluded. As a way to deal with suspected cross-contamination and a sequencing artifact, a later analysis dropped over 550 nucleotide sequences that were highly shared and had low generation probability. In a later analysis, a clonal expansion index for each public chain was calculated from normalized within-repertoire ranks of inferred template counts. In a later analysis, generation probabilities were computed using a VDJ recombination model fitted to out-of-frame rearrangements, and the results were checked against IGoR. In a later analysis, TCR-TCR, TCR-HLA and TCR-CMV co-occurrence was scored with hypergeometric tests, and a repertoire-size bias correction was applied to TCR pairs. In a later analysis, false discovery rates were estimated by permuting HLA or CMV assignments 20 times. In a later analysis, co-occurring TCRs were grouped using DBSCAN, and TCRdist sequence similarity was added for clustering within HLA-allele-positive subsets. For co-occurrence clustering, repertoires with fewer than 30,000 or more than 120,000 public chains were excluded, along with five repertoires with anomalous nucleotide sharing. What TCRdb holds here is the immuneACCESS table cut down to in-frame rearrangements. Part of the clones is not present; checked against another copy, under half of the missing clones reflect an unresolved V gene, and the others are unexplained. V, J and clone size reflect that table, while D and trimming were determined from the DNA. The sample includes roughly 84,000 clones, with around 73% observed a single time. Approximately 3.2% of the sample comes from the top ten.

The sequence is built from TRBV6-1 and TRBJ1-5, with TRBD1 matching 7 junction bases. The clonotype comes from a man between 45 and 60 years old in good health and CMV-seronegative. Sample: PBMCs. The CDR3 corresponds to CASSERGTVYSNQPQHF. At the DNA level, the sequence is TGTGCCAGCAGTGAAAGAGGGACAGTGTATAGCAATCAGCCCCAGCATTTT.